The source of this T cell receptor beta chain is a study of cytomegalovirus exposure and HLA in healthy donors. This clone was seen once. What it binds is unknown. Overall study findings and caveats: The authors later found most CMV-associated TCR beta chains appeared HLA-restricted. TCR beta V- and J-gene trimming, according to a later analysis, was linked to a missense DCLRE1C variant.

The PCR ran on 60 Vbeta and 13 Jbeta primers. This table comes from immunoSEQ multiplex PCR, and its TCRdb copy is limited to in-frame clones, with some not included. The data contain 150,000 or so clones, over 70% of them singletons. V was pared by 5 bases and J by 5 bases, with 8 bases of the junction left unmatched. Germline CDR1 is MNHEY and CDR2 is SMNVEV (reference sequence). This CDR3 has 15 residues. This sequence originates from a man aged 30-40 years in good health and CMV-seronegative. The sequenced sample was PBMCs. This chain uses TRBV27 with TRBJ2-5, with 10 positions matching TRBD1. The CDR3: CASSPHDRGQETQYF. For the CDR3, the DNA is TGTGCCAGCAGTCCACACGACAGGGGGCAGGAGACCCAGTACTTC.